This TCR beta chain was identified during a study of breast tumors, draining lymph nodes, adjacent tissues. This clonotype was picked up many times. The antigen is not known. Study outcomes and limitations: Most tumor T cells seemingly derive from lymph node, then expand in tumor. Luminal-like breast cancer showed significantly higher tumor–nontumor repertoire similarity than basal-like. Tumor TCR diversity was below lymph nodes but above nontumor tissue.

In TCRdb, the multiplex PCR reads were re-called with MiXCR into one record per CDR3 protein. The data hold 85,000 to 130,000 distinct CDR3 sequences, with 21% observed a single time. Axillary draining lymph nodes of breast cancer patients supplied the node samples. Between the trimmed V and J ends, which lost 4 bases and 0 bases, there was a span of 16 bases. This CDR3 is built from 17 residues. Germline V CDR1 and CDR2: SGHKS, YYEKEE (reference sequence). This sequence originates from a female donor with breast cancer. Some clones in this sample may be carry-over from other donors' samples. Sample: axillary lymph node tissue. V is TRBV5-5 and J is TRBJ2-2, with D perhaps TRBD1 or TRBD2 (6 bases each). The CDR3 DNA is TGTGCCAGCAGCCACCCTCGGGGGCGACCGAACACCGGGGAGCTGTTTTTT. Amino acid sequence: CASSHPRGRPNTGELFF.